What follows is one T cell receptor beta chain and its context. Its specificity is unknown. The PCR had 60 Vbeta and 13 Jbeta primers. Method: immunoSEQ multiplex PCR; TCRdb's copy keeps in-frame clones and lacks some. The sample has 240,000 or so clones; around 81% are singletons. The data originate from a study of cytomegalovirus exposure and HLA in healthy donors. Broader study findings: The authors enumerated roughly 160 TCR beta chains as linked to cytomegalovirus. HLA allele associations emerged for around 15,000 TCR beta sequences in a later analysis, at 0.05 false discovery rate.

The CDR3 is 12 residues long. V lost 3 bases to trimming and J lost 7 bases; unmatched junction nucleotides: 2. Germline assignment: CDR1 KGHSH and CDR2 LQKENI. This chain connects TRBV18 to TRBJ1-1, with TRBD1 identical over 7 bases. The clonotype was recovered from a woman aged 55-69 years in good health and CMV-seropositive. What was sequenced was PBMCs. The CDR3 region is CASSPNRGEAFF. The CDR3 nucleotides read TGTGCCAGCTCACCTAACAGGGGTGAAGCTTTCTTT.